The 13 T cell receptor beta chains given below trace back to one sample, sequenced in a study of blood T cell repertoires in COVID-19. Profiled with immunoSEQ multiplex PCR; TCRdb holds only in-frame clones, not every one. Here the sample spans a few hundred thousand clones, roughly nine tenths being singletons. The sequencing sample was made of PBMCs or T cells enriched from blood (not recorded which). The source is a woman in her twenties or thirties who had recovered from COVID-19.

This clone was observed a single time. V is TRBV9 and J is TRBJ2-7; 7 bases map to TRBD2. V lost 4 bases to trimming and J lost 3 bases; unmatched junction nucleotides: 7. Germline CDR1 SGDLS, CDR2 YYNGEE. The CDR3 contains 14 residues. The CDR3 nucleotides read TGTGCCAGCAGCACTGGACTAGGTCTCTACGAGCAGTACTTC. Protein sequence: CASSTGLGLYEQYF.

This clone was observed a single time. The CDR3: CSVAPDRDLENTF. DNA for the CDR3: TGCAGCGTCGCTCCGGACAGGGATTTAGAAAACACCTTC. V usage is TRBV29-1 and J usage is TRBJ1-2, with 8 bases matching TRBD1. Germline V gives CDR1 SQVTM, CDR2 ANQGSEA. There are 13 residues in the CDR3. With 6 bases clipped from V and 12 bases from J, the junction kept 15 bases outside the gene matches.

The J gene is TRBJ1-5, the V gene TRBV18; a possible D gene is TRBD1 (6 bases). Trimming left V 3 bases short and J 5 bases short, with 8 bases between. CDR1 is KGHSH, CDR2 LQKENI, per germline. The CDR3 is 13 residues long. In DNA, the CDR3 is TGTGCCAGCTCACCTCGGACAGATCAGCCCCAGCATTTT. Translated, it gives CASSPRTDQPQHF.

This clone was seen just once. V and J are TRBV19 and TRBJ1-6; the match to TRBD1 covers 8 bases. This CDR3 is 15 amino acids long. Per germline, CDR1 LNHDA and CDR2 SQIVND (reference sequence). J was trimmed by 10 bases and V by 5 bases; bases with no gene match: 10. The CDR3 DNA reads TGTGCCAGTAGTCAGATCGACAGGGGAGGATCACCCCTCCACTTT. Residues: CASSQIDRGGSPLHF.

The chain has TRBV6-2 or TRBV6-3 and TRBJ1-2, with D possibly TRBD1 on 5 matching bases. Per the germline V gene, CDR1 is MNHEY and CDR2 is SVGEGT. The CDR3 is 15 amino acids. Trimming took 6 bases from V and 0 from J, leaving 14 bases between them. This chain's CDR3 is CASSPRQSTNYGYTF. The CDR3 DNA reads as TGTGCCAGCAGCCCGCGACAGAGCACTAACTATGGCTACACCTTC.

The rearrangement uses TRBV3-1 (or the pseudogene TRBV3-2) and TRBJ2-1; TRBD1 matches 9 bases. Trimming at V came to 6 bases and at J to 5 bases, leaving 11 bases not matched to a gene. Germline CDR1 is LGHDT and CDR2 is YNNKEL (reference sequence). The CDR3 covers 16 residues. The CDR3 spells CASSRLGTGSNNEQFF. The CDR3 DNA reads TGTGCCAGCAGTCGCCTTGGGACAGGGTCGAACAATGAGCAGTTCTTC.

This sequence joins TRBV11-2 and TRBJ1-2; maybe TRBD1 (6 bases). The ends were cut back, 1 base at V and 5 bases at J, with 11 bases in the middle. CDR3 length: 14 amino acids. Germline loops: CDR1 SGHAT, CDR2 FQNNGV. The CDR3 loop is CASSLGRGQYGYTF. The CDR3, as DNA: TGTGCCAGCAGCTTAGGCAGGGGTCAATATGGCTACACCTTC.

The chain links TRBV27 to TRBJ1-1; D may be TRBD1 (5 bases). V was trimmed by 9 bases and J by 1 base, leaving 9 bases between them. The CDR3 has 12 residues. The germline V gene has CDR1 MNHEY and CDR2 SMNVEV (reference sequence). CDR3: CASGDSNTEAFF. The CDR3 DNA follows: TGTGCCAGTGGGGACTCGAACACTGAAGCTTTCTTT.

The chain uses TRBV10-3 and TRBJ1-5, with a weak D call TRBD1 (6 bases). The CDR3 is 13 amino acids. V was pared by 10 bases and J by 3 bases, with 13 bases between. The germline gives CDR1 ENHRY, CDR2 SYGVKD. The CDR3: CASSDSLNQPQHF. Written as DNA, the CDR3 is TGTGCCAGCTCGGACAGCCTCAATCAGCCCCAGCATTTT.

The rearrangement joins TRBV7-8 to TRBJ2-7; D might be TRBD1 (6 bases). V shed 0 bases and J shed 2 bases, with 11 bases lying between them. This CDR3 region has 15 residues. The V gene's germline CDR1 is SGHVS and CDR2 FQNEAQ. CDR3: CASSLAAGATYEQYF. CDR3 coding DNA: TGTGCCAGCAGCTTAGCGGCAGGGGCAACCTACGAGCAGTACTTC.

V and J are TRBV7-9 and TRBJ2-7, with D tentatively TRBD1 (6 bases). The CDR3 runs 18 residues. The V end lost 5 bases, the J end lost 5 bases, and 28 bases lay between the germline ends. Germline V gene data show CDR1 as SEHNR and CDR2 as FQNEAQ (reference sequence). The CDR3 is CASSQRQGNEGRFHEQYF. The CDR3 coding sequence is TGTGCCAGCAGCCAGCGGCAGGGGAATGAAGGTCGGTTCCACGAGCAGTACTTC.

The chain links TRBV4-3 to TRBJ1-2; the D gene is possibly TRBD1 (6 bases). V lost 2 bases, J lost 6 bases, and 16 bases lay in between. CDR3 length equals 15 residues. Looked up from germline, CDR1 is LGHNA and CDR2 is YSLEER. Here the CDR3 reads CASSQSRQASDGYTF. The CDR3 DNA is TGCGCCAGCAGCCAATCACGACAGGCATCCGATGGCTACACCTTC.

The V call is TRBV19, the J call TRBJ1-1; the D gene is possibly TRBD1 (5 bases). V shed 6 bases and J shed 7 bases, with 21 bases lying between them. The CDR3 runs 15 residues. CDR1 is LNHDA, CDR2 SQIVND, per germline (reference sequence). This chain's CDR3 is CASRGRVTLGGEAFF. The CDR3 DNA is TGTGCCAGTAGGGGCAGGGTGACCCTGGGGGGTGAAGCTTTCTTT.